This T cell receptor beta chain was observed in a study of T cells in Graves' hyperthyroidism and ophthalmopathy. TCR beta CDR3 region amplification was performed from RNA transcripts. HTBI primers were used for first-round RT-PCR of the TCR CDR3. One entry per CDR3 protein results from TCRdb running MiXCR on the multiplex PCR reads. The sample has hundreds of thousands of distinct CDR3 sequences; more than 11% are singletons. Whole-study findings and limits: Most clonotypes that expanded in the thyroid above 0.001 also showed up in blood.

In its sample, this clonotype was seen a few times. The antigen is unknown. The V and J ends lost 3 bases and 7 bases respectively, with 7 bases between them. The CDR3 contains 12 residues. Germline V gives CDR1 SGDLS, CDR2 YYNGEE. This receptor was obtained from a woman aged 25 to 39 with Graves' hyperthyroidism. The rearrangement links TRBV9 to TRBJ2-2; D remains ambiguous. Sequencing was done on a sample of blood. The CDR3 DNA is TGTGCCAGCAGCGCGGACGTCGGGGAGCTGTTTTTT. Protein sequence: CASSADVGELFF.